This T cell receptor (beta chain) was sequenced in a study of blood T cell repertoires in COVID-19. The overall study: PBMCs, B-cell-depleted T cells, or T cells were the source of the cDNA or gDNA that made up the material.

This clone was seen just once. Per the study methods: How many nucleated cells were present was estimated from reference gene primer amplification. Data came from immunoSEQ multiplex PCR; TCRdb stores just in-frame clones and leaves some out. V and J calls and clone size are copied from that table; D and trimming were computed from the DNA. The repertoire holds 180,000 or so clones, with approximately 83% as singletons. Trimming removed 4 bases from V and 6 bases from J, with 15 bases in between. CDR1 MGHRA and CDR2 YSYEKL come from the germline V gene. This CDR3 spans 14 amino acids. The sequence was obtained from a man aged 55 to 70 with acute or convalescent COVID-19. Specimen: peripheral blood. V usage is TRBV4-1 and J usage is TRBJ1-1, with D perhaps TRBD1 (6 bases). The CDR3 here is CASSLKQGEAEAFF. The CDR3 coding sequence is TGCGCCAGCAGCCTTAAACAGGGTGAGGCTGAAGCTTTCTTT.